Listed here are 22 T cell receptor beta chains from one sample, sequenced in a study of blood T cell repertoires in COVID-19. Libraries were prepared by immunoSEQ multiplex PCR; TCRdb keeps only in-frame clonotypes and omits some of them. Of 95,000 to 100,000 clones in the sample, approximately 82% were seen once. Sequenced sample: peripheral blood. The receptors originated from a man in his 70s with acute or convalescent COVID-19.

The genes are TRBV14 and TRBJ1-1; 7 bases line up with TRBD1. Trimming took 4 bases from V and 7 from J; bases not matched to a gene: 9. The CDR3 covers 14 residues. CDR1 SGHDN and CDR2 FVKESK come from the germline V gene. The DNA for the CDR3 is TGTGCCAGCAGCCCGCTGCAGACAGGGAGTGAAGCTTTCTTT. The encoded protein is CASSPLQTGSEAFF.

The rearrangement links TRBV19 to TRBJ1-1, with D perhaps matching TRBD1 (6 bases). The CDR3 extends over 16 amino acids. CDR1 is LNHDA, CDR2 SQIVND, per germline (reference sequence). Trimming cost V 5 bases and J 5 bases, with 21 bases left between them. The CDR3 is CASSLRDSPRGTEAFF. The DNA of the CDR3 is TGTGCCAGTAGTCTGCGTGACAGCCCAAGGGGGACTGAAGCTTTCTTT.

CDR3 amino acids: CASRFVGVTDTQYF. The DNA of the CDR3 is TGTGCCAGCAGGTTTGTAGGAGTTACAGATACGCAGTATTTT. The chain links TRBV28 to TRBJ2-3; D unclear. From germline, CDR1 is MDHEN and CDR2 SYDVKM. Trimming removed 6 bases at V and 3 bases at J, with 13 bases between. CDR3 length equals 14 residues.

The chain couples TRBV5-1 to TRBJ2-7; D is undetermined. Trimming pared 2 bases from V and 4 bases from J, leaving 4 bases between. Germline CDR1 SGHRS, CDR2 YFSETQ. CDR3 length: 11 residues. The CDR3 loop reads CASSFQYEQYF. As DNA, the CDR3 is TGCGCCAGCAGCTTCCAATACGAGCAGTACTTC.

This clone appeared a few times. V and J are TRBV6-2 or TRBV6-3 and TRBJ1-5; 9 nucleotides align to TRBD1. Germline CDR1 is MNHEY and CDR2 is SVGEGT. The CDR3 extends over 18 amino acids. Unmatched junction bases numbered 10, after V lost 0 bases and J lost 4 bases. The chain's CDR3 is CASSYSLAGTGMNQPQHF. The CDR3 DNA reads TGTGCCAGCAGTTACTCTTTGGCCGGGACAGGGATGAATCAGCCCCAGCATTTT.

The CDR3 reads CAGQKRESANEQFF. The DNA of the CDR3 is TGTGCCGGACAAAAGCGGGAGTCGGCAAATGAGCAGTTCTTC. This chain joins TRBV7-2 and TRBJ2-1; 8 nucleotides agree with TRBD2. The CDR3 covers 14 residues. The germline CDR1 and CDR2 sequences are SGHTA and FQGNSA. V shed 11 bases and J 7 bases; nucleotides not matched to a gene: 13.

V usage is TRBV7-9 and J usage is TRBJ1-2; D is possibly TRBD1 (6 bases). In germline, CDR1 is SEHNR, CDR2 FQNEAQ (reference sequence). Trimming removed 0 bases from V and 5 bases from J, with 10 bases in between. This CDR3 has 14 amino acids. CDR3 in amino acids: CASSLAWTAYGYTF. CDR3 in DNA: TGTGCCAGCAGCTTAGCTTGGACAGCGTATGGCTACACCTTC.

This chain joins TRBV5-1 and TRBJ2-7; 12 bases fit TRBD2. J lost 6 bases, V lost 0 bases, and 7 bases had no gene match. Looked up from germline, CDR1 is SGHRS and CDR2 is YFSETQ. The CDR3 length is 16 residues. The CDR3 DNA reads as TGCGCCAGCAGCTTGGGGCTAGCGGGAGGGGAAGGCGAGCAGTACTTC. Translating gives CASSLGLAGGEGEQYF.

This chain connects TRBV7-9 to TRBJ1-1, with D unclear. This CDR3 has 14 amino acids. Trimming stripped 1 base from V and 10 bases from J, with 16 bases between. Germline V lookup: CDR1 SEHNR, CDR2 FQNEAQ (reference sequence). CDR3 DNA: TGTGCCAGCAGCTTAGATCACCTACCCCGGGGAGCTTTCTTT. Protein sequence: CASSLDHLPRGAFF.

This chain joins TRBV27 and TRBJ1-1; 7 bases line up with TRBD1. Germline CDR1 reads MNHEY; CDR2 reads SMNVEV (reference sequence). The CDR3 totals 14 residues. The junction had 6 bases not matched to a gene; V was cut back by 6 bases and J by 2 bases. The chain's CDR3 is CASRTTGVNTEAFF. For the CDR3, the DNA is TGTGCCAGCAGGACCACAGGGGTAAACACTGAAGCTTTCTTT.

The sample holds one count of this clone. The CDR3: CASSPRPFSDDTQYF. CDR3 nucleotide sequence: TGTGCCAGCAGCCCTCGACCCTTTAGCGATGATACGCAGTATTTT. The genes are TRBV7-8 and TRBJ2-3; perhaps TRBD2 as D (5 bases). Germline CDR1 SGHVS, CDR2 FQNEAQ. CDR3 size: 15 residues. Trimming removed 5 bases from V and 6 bases from J, with 18 bases in between.

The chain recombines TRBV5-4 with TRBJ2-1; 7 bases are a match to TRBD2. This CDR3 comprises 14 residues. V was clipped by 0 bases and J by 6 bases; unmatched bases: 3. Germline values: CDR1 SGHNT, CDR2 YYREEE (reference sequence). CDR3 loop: CASSLEGRANEQFF. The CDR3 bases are TGTGCCAGCAGCTTGGAGGGGAGGGCCAATGAGCAGTTCTTC. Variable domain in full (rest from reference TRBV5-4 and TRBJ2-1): ETGVTQSPTHLIKTRGQQVTLRCSSQSGHNTVSWYQQALGQGPQFIFQYYREEENGRGNFPPRFSGLQFPNYSSELNVNALELDDSALYLCASSLEGRANEQFFGPGTRLTVL.

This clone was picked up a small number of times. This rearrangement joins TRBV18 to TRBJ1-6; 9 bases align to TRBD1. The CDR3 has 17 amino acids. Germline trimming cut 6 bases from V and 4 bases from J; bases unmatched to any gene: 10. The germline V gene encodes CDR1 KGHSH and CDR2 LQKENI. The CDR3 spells CASSTGTGMGYNSPLHF. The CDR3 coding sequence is TGTGCCAGCTCGACCGGGACAGGGATGGGATATAATTCACCCCTCCACTTT.

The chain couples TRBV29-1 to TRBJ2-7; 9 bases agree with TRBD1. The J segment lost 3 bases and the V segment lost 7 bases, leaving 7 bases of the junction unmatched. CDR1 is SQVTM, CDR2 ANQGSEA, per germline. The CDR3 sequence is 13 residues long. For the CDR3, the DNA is TGCAGCGCCAAGGGACAGGGAGGCTACGAGCAGTACTTC. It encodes CSAKGQGGYEQYF.

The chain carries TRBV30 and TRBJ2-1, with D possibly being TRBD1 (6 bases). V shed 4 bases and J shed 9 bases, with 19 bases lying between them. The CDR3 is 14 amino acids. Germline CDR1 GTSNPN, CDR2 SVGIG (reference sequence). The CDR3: CAWKWDNRLGEQFF. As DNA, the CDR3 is TGTGCCTGGAAGTGGGACAACCGACTTGGTGAGCAGTTCTTC. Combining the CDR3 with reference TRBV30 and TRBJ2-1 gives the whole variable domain SQTIHQWPATLVQPVGSPLSLECTVEGTSNPNLYWYRQAAGRGLQLLFYSVGIGQISSEVPQNLSASRPQDRQFILSSKKLLLSDSGFYLCAWKWDNRLGEQFFGPGTRLTVL.

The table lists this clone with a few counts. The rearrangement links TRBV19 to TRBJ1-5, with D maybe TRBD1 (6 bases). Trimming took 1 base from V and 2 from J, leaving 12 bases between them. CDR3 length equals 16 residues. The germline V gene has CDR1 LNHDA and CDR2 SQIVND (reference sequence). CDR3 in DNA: TGTGCCAGTAGTATAGGGCCGGGGGGGCGCAATCAGCCCCAGCATTTT. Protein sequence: CASSIGPGGRNQPQHF.

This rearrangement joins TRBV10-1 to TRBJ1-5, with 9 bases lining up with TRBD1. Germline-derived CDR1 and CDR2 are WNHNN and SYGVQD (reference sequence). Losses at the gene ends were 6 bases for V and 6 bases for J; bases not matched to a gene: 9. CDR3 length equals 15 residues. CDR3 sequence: CASRGDRVRGQPQHF. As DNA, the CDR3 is TGCGCCAGCAGGGGGGACAGGGTGAGGGGTCAGCCCCAGCATTTT.

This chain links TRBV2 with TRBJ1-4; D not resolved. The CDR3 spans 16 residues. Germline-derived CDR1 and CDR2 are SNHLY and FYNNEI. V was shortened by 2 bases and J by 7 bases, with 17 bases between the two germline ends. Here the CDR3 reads CASSESANAISEKLFF. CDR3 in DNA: TGTGCCAGCAGTGAAAGCGCGAACGCTATAAGTGAAAAACTGTTTTTT.

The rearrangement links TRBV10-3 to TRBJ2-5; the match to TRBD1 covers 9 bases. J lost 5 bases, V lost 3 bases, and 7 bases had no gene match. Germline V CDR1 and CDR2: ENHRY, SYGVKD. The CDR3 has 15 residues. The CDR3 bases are TGTGCCATCAGTGAACGGGACAGGGTTTCTGAGACCCAGTACTTC. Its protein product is CAISERDRVSETQYF.

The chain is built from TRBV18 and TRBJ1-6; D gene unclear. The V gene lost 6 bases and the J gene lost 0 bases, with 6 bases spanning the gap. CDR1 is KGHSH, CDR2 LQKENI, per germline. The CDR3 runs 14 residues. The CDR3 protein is CASSASSYNSPLHF. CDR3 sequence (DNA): TGTGCCAGCTCCGCGAGCTCCTATAATTCACCCCTCCACTTT.

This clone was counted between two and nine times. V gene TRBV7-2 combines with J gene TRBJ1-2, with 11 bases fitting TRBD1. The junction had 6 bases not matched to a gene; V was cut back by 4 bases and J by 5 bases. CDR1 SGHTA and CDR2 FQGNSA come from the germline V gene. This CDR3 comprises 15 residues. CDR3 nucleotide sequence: TGTGCCAGCAGCTCTGGGGGGGACAGGGGGTATGGCTACACCTTC. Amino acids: CASSSGGDRGYGYTF.

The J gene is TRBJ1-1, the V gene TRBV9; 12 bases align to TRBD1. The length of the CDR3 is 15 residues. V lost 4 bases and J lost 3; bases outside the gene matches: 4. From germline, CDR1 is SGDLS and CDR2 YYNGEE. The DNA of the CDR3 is TGTGCCAGCAGCCAGGGACAGGGGGCTTACACTGAAGCTTTCTTT. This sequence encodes CASSQGQGAYTEAFF.